Described below is a single TCR beta chain sequence and its context. This clonotype was seen repeatedly, ten times or more. Its antigen remains unidentified. No base quality information exists; no much larger clone differs at one position. The CDR3 numbers 14 residues from cysteine through phenylalanine. Left in the record is the CDR3 DNA by itself, 42 bases read in frame from the first base. The CDR1 and CDR2 encoded by the germline V gene are ENHRY and SYGVKD. Trimming removed 4 bases from V and 6 bases from J; the gene matches leave 8 bases unexplained. This sample was included in a study of neurological immune-mediated disorders (dated by TCRdb to about 2019). Study-wide context: Peripheral blood TCR-beta repertoires from HTLV-I-associated myelopathy (HAM/TSP) patients, multiple sclerosis patients and healthy controls were compared by UMI-based sequencing. The approximately 100 TCR-beta libraries included longitudinal samples, technical triplicates and paired sorted CD4+ and CD8+ T-cell subsets alongside PBMC samples. To precisely calculate how much the frequency of each individual clone varied, libraries were sequenced in technical triplicate. The cohort comprised 68 subjects: some 14 HAM/TSP patients, some 35 multiple sclerosis patients and about 20 healthy controls. Broader findings and caveats from the paper: No identical CDR3 amino acid sequences were found to be shared among expanded clones across subjects, suggesting that TCR-beta repertoires were private in all groups. TCR clonal expansion was greatest in HAM/TSP patients and smallest in MS patients, who ranked below even healthy controls.

What the time point label conveys for this sample: technical triplicate 3. For unsorted PBMC libraries, 2 million PBMCs were used after storage in RNAlater at -80 degrees C until RNA extraction. Peripheral blood underwent Ficoll-Hypaque density gradient centrifugation to isolate PBMCs, which were then cryopreserved in liquid nitrogen. To synthesize cDNA, template-switch 5'RACE was performed with a primer carrying a 10-nucleotide random unique molecular identifier so that each TCR transcript was tagged. Each sequencing run produced over 190 million TCR-beta sequences covering 15-18 subjects. The RNeasy kit was used to extract total RNA. The KAPA Real-time Library Amplification kit was used to amplify TCR-beta VDJ regions with primers for the TCR constant region and the 5'RACE anchor. Sample indexes and Illumina adaptors were added in a first PCR, after which library yield was increased in a second PCR. After purification with Ampure beads, the TCR product of roughly 650 bp was size-selected on a 2% E-gel SizeSelection system. Before pooling, libraries had their quality checked on a Bioanalyzer, their concentration measured with Qubit, and their quantity determined with the Kapa Library Quantification kit. An Illumina HiSeq 2500 was used to sequence the libraries paired-end at 2 x 150 bp. To increase sequence diversity, about 25-31% phiX was spiked into each library pool. Concerning the study's data processing: The quality-filtered reads were processed with the UMI-based MiGEC pipeline, whose error correction step removed more than 85% of the raw TCR sequences. VDJ genes were aligned to IMGT germline references, and clonotypes were defined by unique CDR3 amino acid sequence plus V-J genes. VDJtools evaluated clonal expansion, Shannon diversity and CDR3 relatedness (CalcPairwiseDistances, ClusterSamples); CLCbio workbench built phylogenetic trees. A clone was classed as expanded if it had 8 or more unique UMIs, a cutoff based on coefficient-of-variation modelling across technical triplicates. In-frame beta chains were kept once TCRdb had trimmed the public reads at Q25 with fastp and called clones with MiXCR. Entries that share a CDR3 protein sequence are merged under the most common genes and DNA. For this entry, the V and J calls and clone size follow TCRdb and not the study's own pipeline. The sample profile shows tens of thousands of distinct CDR3 sequences; about a fifth of them were found once. 3.5% to 5% of the sample belongs to the ten largest clones.

Recombination linked TRBV10-3 to TRBJ1-1; 7 nucleotides in the junction match TRBD1. The sample consisted of PBMCs. This receptor was obtained from a man in his fifties or sixties with HTLV-1-associated myelopathy (HAM/TSP). The CDR3 reads CAISGVRGTAEAFF. The nucleotide sequence is TGTGCCATCAGTGGGGTCAGGGGGACCGCTGAAGCTTTCTTT.